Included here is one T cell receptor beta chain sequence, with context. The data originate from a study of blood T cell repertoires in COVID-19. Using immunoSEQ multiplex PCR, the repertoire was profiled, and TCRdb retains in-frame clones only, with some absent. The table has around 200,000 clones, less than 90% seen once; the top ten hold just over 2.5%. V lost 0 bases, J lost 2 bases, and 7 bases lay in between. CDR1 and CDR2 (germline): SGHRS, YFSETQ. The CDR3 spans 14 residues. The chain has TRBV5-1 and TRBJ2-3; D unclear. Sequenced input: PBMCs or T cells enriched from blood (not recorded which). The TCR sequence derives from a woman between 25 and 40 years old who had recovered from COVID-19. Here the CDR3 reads CASSLVWATDTQYF. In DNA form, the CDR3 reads TGCGCCAGCAGCTTGGTATGGGCCACAGATACGCAGTATTTT.